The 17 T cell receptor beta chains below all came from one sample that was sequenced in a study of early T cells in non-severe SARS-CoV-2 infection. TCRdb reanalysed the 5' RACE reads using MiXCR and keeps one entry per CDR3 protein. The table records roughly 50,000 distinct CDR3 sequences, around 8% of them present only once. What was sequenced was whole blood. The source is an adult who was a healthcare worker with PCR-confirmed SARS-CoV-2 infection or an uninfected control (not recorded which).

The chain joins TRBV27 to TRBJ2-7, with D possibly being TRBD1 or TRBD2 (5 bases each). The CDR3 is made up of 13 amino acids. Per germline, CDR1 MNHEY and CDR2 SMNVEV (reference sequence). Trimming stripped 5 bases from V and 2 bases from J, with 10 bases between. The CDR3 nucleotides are TGTGCCAGCAGTACTCAGGGAGCCTACGAGCAGTACTTC. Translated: CASSTQGAYEQYF.

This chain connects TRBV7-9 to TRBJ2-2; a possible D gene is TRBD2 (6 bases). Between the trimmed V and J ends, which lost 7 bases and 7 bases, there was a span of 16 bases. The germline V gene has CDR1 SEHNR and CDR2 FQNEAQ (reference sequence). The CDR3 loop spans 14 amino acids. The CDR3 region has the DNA TGTGCCAGCACCCAACCGGGACTTGGCGGGGAGCTGTTTTTT. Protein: CASTQPGLGGELFF.

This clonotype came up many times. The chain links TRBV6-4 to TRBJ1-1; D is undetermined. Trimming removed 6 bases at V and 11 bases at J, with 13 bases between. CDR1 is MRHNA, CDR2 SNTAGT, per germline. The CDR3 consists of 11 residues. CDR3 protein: CASRYGSMAFF. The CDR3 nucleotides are TGTGCCAGCAGATACGGTTCGATGGCTTTCTTT.

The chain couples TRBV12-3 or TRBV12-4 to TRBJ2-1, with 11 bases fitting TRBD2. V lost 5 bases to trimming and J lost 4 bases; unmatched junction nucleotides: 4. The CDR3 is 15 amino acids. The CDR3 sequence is CASSATSGRYNEQFF. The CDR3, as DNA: TGTGCCAGCAGTGCCACTAGCGGGAGATACAATGAGCAGTTCTTC.

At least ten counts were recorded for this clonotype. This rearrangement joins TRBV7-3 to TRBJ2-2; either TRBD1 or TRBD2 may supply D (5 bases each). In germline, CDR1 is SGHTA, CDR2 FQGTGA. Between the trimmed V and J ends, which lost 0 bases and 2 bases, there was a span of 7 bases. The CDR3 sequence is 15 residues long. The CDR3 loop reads CASSLTGPNTGELFF. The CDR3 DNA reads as TGTGCCAGCAGCTTAACGGGACCCAACACCGGGGAGCTGTTTTTT. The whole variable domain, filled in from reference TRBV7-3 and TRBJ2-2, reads GAGVSQTPSNKVTEKGKYVELRCDPISGHTALYWYRQSLGQGPEFLIYFQGTGAADDSGLPNDRFFAVRPEGSVSTLKIQRTERGDSAVYLCASSLTGPNTGELFFGEGSRLTVL.

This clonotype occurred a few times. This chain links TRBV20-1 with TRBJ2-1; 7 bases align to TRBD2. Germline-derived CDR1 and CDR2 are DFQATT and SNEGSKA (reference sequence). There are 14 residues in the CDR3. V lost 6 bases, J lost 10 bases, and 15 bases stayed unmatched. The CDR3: CSAQVGSTSSEQFF. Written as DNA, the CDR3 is TGCAGTGCCCAAGTGGGGTCGACTAGCTCGGAGCAGTTCTTC.

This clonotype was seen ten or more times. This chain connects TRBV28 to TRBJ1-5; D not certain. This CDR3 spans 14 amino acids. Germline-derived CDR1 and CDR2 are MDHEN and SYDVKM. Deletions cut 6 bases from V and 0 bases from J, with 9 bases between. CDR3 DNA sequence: TGTGCCAGCAGCCGGCCGTTTAGCAATCAGCCCCAGCATTTT. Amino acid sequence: CASSRPFSNQPQHF.

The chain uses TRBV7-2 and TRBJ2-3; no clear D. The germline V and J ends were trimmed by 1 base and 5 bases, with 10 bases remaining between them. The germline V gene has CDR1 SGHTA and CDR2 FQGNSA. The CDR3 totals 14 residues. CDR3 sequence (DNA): TGTGCCAGCAGCTTAGATGAAGGGAAAGATACGCAGTATTTT. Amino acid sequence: CASSLDEGKDTQYF.

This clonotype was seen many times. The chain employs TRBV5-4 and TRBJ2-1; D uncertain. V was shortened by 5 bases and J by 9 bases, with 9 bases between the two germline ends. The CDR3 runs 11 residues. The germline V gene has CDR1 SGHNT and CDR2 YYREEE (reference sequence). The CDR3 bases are TGTGCCAGCAGTCCCTACCTTGAGCAGTTCTTC. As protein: CASSPYLEQFF.

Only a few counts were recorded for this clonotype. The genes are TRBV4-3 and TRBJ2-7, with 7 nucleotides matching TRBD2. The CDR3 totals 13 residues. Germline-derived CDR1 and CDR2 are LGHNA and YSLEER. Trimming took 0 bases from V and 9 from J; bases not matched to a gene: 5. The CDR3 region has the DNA TGCGCCAGCAGCCAAGAAGTCCAGCGGGGGCAGTACTTC. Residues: CASSQEVQRGQYF.

The chain's CDR3 is CASSPNLHYEQYF. Written as DNA, the CDR3 is TGTGCCAGCAGCCCAAATCTCCACTACGAGCAGTACTTC. The chain joins TRBV7-9 to TRBJ2-7; D ambiguous. The V end lost 5 bases, the J end lost 3 bases, and 11 bases lay between the germline ends. There are 13 residues in the CDR3. Germline V gene data show CDR1 as SEHNR and CDR2 as FQNEAQ (reference sequence).

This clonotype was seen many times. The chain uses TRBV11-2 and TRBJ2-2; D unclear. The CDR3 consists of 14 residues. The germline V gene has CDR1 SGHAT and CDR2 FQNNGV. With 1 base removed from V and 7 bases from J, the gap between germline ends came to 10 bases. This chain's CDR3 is CASSLVPLGGELFF. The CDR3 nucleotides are TGTGCCAGCAGCTTAGTTCCTCTTGGCGGGGAGCTGTTTTTT. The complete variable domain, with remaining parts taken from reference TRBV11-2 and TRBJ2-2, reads EAGVAQSPRYKIIEKRQSVAFWCNPISGHATLYWYQQILGQGPKLLIQFQNNGVVDDSQLPKDRFSAERLKGVDSTLKIQPAKLEDSAVYLCASSLVPLGGELFFGEGSRLTVL.

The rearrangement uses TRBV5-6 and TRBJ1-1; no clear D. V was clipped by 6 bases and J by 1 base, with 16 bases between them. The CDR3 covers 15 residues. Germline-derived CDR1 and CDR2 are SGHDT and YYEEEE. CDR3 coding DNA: TGTGCCAGCACCCCCACTGAGGTCGGGAACACTGAAGCTTTCTTT. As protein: CASTPTEVGNTEAFF.

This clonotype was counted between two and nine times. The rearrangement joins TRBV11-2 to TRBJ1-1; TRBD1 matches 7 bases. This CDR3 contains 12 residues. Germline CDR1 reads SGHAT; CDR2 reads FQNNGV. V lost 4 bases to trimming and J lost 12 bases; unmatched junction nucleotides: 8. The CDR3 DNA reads TGTGCCAGCAGCTCGACAGGGTATCGAACTTTCTTT. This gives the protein CASSSTGYRTFF.

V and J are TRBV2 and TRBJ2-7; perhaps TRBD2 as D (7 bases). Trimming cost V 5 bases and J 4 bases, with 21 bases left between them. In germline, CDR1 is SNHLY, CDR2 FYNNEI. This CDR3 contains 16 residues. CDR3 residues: CASSPRGASMGYEQYF. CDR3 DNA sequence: TGTGCCAGCAGTCCCCGGGGGGCCTCGATGGGATACGAGCAGTACTTC. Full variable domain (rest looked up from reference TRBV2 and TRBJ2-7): EPEVTQTPSHQVTQMGQEVILRCVPISNHLYFYWYRQILGQKVEFLVSFYNNEISEKSEIFDDQFSVERPDGSNFTLKIRSTKLEDSAMYFCASSPRGASMGYEQYFGPGTRLTVT.

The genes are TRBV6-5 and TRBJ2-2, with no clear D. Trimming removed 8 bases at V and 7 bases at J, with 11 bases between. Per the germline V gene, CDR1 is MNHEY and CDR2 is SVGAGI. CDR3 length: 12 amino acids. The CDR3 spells CASSLGVGELFF. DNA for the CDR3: TGTGCCAGCTCACTTGGGGTCGGGGAGCTGTTTTTT.

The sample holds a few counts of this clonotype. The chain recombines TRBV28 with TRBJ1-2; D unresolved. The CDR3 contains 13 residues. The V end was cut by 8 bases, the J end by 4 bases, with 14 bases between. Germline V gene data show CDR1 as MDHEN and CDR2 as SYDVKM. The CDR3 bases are TGTGCCAGCCTGGAGGATATCAGCTATGGCTACACCTTC. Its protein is CASLEDISYGYTF.